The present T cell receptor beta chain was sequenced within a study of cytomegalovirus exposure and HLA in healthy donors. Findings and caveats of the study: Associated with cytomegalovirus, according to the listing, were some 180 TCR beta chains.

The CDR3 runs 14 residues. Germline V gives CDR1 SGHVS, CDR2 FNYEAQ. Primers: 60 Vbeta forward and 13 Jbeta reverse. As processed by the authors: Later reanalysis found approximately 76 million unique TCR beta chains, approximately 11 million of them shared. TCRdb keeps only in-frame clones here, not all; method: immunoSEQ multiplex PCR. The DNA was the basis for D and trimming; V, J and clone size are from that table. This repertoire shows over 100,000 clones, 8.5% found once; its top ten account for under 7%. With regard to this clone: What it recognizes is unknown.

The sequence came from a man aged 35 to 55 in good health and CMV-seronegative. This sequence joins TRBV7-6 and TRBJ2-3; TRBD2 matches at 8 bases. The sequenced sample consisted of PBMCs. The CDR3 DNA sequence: TGTGCTACGAGGGAACGGGGGGGCCGAGATACGCAGTATTTT. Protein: CATRERGGRDTQYF.